Each of the 21 T cell receptor beta chains below was sequenced from the same sample in a study of low-dose radiotherapy and immunotherapy resistance in tumors. The time point here: after trial treatment. Regarding treatment: LDRT plus nivolumab, ipilimumab, low-dose cyclophosphamide and aspirin (RACIN trial). cDNA synthesis used a TRAV/TRBV-specific primer set for both chains. Using a constant-region primer together with a V-primer adapter, TCRs were subjected to roughly 18 PCR cycles of amplification. TCRdb called the reads again in MiXCR, with one record for every CDR3 protein. The sample carries tens of thousands of distinct CDR3 sequences, 20% recorded once. The specimen comprised PBMCs, sampled after low-dose radiotherapy plus immunotherapy. Receptors were obtained from a female donor with ovarian cancer.

This clonotype was seen at least ten times. This chain joins TRBV5-5 and TRBJ2-4; D is perhaps TRBD2 (7 bases). Germline lookup yields CDR1 SGHKS and CDR2 YYEKEE (reference sequence). This CDR3 is 15 amino acids long. Trimming stripped 2 bases from V and 4 bases from J, with 13 bases between. The chain's CDR3 is CASSLQGLPKNIQYF. The DNA of the CDR3 is TGTGCCAGCAGCTTACAGGGACTACCAAAAAACATTCAGTACTTC. Together with reference TRBV5-5 and TRBJ2-4, the CDR3 gives the full variable domain: DAGVTQSPTHLIKTRGQQVTLRCSPISGHKSVSWYQQVLGQGPQFIFQYYEKEERGRGNFPDRFSARQFPNYSSELNVNALLLGDSALYLCASSLQGLPKNIQYFGAGTRLSVL.

As to this clonotype: The limits of the CDR3 on the DNA are not certain, so only TCRdb's listed CDR3 is given. CDR3 in amino acids: CASSLRAYEKLFFF. The chain joins TRBV4-2 to TRBJ1-4; the table calls TRBD1, which could not be checked here. CDR1 is LGHNA and CDR2 is YNFKEQ in the germline V gene. Ends included, the CDR3 has 14 residues.

The chain uses TRBV20-1 and TRBJ1-1; D remains ambiguous. Looked up from germline, CDR1 is DFQATT and CDR2 is SNEGSKA (reference sequence). This CDR3 comprises 15 residues. The ends were cut back, 4 bases at V and 6 bases at J, with 21 bases in the middle. The CDR3, as DNA: TGCAGTGCTAAGGTCCCTTCCGGATGGGAGGCTGAAGCTTTCTTT. Translating gives CSAKVPSGWEAEAFF.

The chain is built from TRBV18 and TRBJ2-3; maybe TRBD2 (5 bases). Trimming pared 3 bases from V and 4 bases from J, leaving 11 bases between. The CDR3 is 14 residues long. Germline V CDR1 and CDR2: KGHSH, LQKENI. CDR3 bases: TGTGCCAGCTCACCGGCGGGTGGTCCAGATACGCAGTATTTT. This sequence encodes CASSPAGGPDTQYF.

This clonotype was counted at least ten times. This chain uses TRBV29-1 with TRBJ1-5; D is ambiguous. The germline V gene has CDR1 SQVTM and CDR2 ANQGSEA. Trimming removed 6 bases at V and 5 bases at J, with 14 bases between. This CDR3 has 13 amino acids. The CDR3 spells CSVKPDGHQPQHF. The CDR3 region has the DNA TGCAGCGTCAAACCGGACGGCCATCAGCCCCAGCATTTT.

Comments on this clonotype: Only one base separates this from a far larger clonotype, so it likely reflects a read error. The chain recombines TRBV4-1 with TRBJ2-7, with TRBD2 identical over 11 bases. Germline-derived CDR1 and CDR2 are MGHRA and YSYEKL. The length of the CDR3 is 17 residues. CDR3 loop: CASSQDGTSGGFDEQYF. CDR3 DNA: TGTGCCAGCAGCCAAGATGGAACTAGCGGGGGCTTCGATGAGCAGTACTTC.

Many counts were recorded for this clonotype. V gene TRBV6-2 or TRBV6-3 combines with J gene TRBJ2-7; TRBD1 matches 9 bases. After removal of 10 bases from V and 2 bases from J, the junction contained 6 bases not matched to a gene. CDR3 size: 13 residues. Germline-derived CDR1 and CDR2 are MNHEY and SVGEGT. Here the CDR3 DNA reads TGTGCCACCATCCGGGACAGGGCCTACGAGCAGTACTTC. It yields the protein CATIRDRAYEQYF.

In regard to this clonotype: This may be a read error: a much more frequent sequence differs by one nucleotide. The chain recombines TRBV14 with TRBJ2-4; D possibly corresponds to TRBD2 (6 bases). The CDR3 covers 15 residues. Trimming took off 5 bases at V and 4 bases at J, with 15 bases between the two ends. The germline CDR1 and CDR2 sequences are SGHDN and FVKESK. The CDR3 loop reads CASSDLGDSKNIQYF. The CDR3 nucleotides read TGTGCCAGCAGCGACTTAGGGGACTCAAAAAACATTCAGTACTTC.

This clonotype was seen many times. The chain carries TRBV20-1 and TRBJ2-3, with 12 bases identical to TRBD2. The trim removed 5 bases at V and 6 bases at J, leaving 18 bases unmatched. This CDR3 has 18 residues. CDR1 and CDR2 from the germline V gene are DFQATT and SNEGSKA (reference sequence). The CDR3 DNA reads as TGCAGTGCTCAGCTAGCGGGAGGGCCTATAGACCCACTCGATACGCAGTATTTT. It yields the protein CSAQLAGGPIDPLDTQYF.

This chain uses TRBV29-1 with TRBJ2-1; 7 nucleotides match TRBD2. Germline V lookup: CDR1 SQVTM, CDR2 ANQGSEA. This CDR3 has 14 residues. J was trimmed by 4 bases and V by 7 bases; bases with no gene match: 10. In DNA, the CDR3 is TGCAGCGGGGGTGGGCCTAGCGGTTACAATGAGCAGTTCTTC. Translating it yields CSGGGPSGYNEQFF.

This clonotype was seen repeatedly, ten times or more. The chain recombines TRBV27 with TRBJ1-5; no definite D call. Germline V gives CDR1 MNHEY, CDR2 SMNVEV (reference sequence). Trimming shortened V by 6 bases and J by 5 bases, and 20 bases separated the two germline ends. The CDR3 contains 16 residues. The CDR3 loop is CASSPRGEPGHQPQHF. The CDR3 coding sequence is TGTGCCAGCAGCCCCCGGGGAGAGCCAGGTCATCAGCCCCAGCATTTT.

This clonotype occurred many times. The chain has TRBV5-4 and TRBJ2-5, with D possibly being TRBD1 (6 bases). With 0 bases removed from V and 3 bases from J, the gap between germline ends came to 12 bases. This CDR3 spans 15 amino acids. The V gene's germline CDR1 is SGHNT and CDR2 YYREEE (reference sequence). The CDR3 DNA sequence: TGTGCCAGCAGCTTGGTTACGCAGGGGAAAGAGACCCAGTACTTC. Its translation: CASSLVTQGKETQYF.

This clonotype showed up just a few times. This chain uses TRBV25-1 with TRBJ2-6; the D is unclear. Trimming cost V 8 bases and J 0 bases, with 5 bases left between them. This CDR3 region has 13 residues. Looked up from germline, CDR1 is MGHDK and CDR2 is SYGVNS. The CDR3 loop is CASGYSGANVLTF. The DNA for the CDR3 is TGTGCCAGCGGGTACTCTGGGGCCAACGTCCTGACTTTC.

This clonotype was observed at least ten times. The J gene is TRBJ2-5, the V gene TRBV6-2 or TRBV6-3; TRBD1 matches 7 bases. CDR1 is MNHEY and CDR2 is SVGEGT in the germline V gene. The CDR3 is 14 residues long. With V trimmed by 7 bases and J by 4 bases, 9 bases remained unmatched. The CDR3 DNA is TGTGCCAGCAACCACGACAGGGCGCGAGAGACCCAGTACTTC. Translating it yields CASNHDRARETQYF.

This clonotype was recorded many times. The rearrangement joins TRBV4-3 to TRBJ2-2; TRBD2 agrees at 8 bases. Germline lookup yields CDR1 LGHNA and CDR2 YSLEER. J was trimmed by 0 bases and V by 0 bases; bases with no gene match: 9. The CDR3 totals 19 residues. The CDR3 loop reads CASSQDRGGGLANTGELFF. CDR3 coding DNA: TGCGCCAGCAGCCAAGATCGGGGTGGGGGACTAGCGAACACCGGGGAGCTGTTTTTT.

This clonotype was counted many times. The chain recombines TRBV27 with TRBJ2-7; 8 bases are a match to TRBD1. In germline, CDR1 is MNHEY, CDR2 SMNVEV (reference sequence). Germline trimming cut 7 bases from V and 4 bases from J; bases unmatched to any gene: 6. The CDR3 has 13 residues. In DNA, the CDR3 is TGTGCCAGCATGCGGACAGGGTGGTACGAGCAGTACTTC. Amino acid sequence: CASMRTGWYEQYF.

This clonotype came up many times. The V and J genes are TRBV7-6 and TRBJ2-5; D may correspond to TRBD1 or TRBD2 (5 bases each). Trimming left V 4 bases short and J 5 bases short, with 14 bases between. The CDR3 totals 14 residues. Germline V lookup: CDR1 SGHVS, CDR2 FNYEAQ. CDR3 nucleotide sequence: TGTGCCAGCAGCTCCGGGGCGGATGGGGAGACCCAGTACTTC. Protein: CASSSGADGETQYF.

A word on this clonotype: This may be a read error, as it is one base from a much larger clone. V and J are TRBV13 and TRBJ2-2; 11 bases agree with TRBD1. CDR1 PRHDT and CDR2 FYEKMQ come from the germline V gene (reference sequence). This CDR3 comprises 17 residues. The CDR3 protein is CVSSPNGGTGGTGELFF. The CDR3 DNA reads TGTGTCAGCAGCCCAAATGGCGGGACAGGGGGCACCGGGGAGCTGTTTTTT.

In its sample, this clonotype was seen many times. The chain recombines TRBV5-4 with TRBJ2-7; 7 bases match TRBD1. The CDR3 is 14 amino acids. Germline CDR1 is SGHNT and CDR2 is YYREEE (reference sequence). V was clipped by 3 bases and J by 5 bases; unmatched bases: 8. The CDR3 region is CASSSPGQPNEQYF. CDR3 coding DNA: TGTGCCAGCAGCTCCCCGGGACAGCCTAACGAGCAGTACTTC.

This chain uses TRBV28 with TRBJ2-2; D might be TRBD2 (6 bases). CDR1 and CDR2 (germline): MDHEN, SYDVKM. V lost 6 bases and J lost 7, with 12 bases in between. The CDR3 extends over 13 amino acids. The DNA of the CDR3 is TGTGCCAGCAGCGATCGGAGGGTCGGGGAGCTGTTTTTT. It codes for CASSDRRVGELFF.

This clonotype was counted a few times. The chain carries TRBV12-3 or TRBV12-4 and TRBJ1-1; D is ambiguous. Between the trimmed V and J ends, which lost 1 base and 0 bases, there was a span of 24 bases. The CDR3 has 20 amino acids. The CDR3 protein is CASSLDRAEIPPTMNTEAFF. The DNA of the CDR3 is TGTGCCAGCAGTTTAGACCGGGCCGAGATCCCACCGACCATGAACACTGAAGCTTTCTTT.